This T cell receptor (beta chain) was recovered during a study of T cell repertoires in cytomegalovirus infection. Across the whole study: CMV infection together with matching HLA type was indicated by public TCR beta signatures.

Points on this clonotype: Its antigen is not known.

Study-wide findings and caveats: In two of eight donors, the top clonotype was HLA-C-restricted CMV-specific. Cumulative public TCR beta family frequency identified CMV carriers with the relevant HLA.

The V gene's germline CDR1 is SQVTM and CDR2 ANQGSEA. The CDR3 has 12 residues. V was trimmed by 0 bases and J by 4 bases, leaving 7 bases between them. TCRdb independently ran MiXCR on the reads; one entry per CDR3 protein. Altogether approximately 170,000 distinct CDR3 sequences are present, 17% being singletons, with the ten largest covering roughly a sixth. This sequence originates from a human donor in good health (CMV status not recorded). Some clones in this sample may be carry-over from other donors' samples. The rearrangement joins TRBV29-1 to TRBJ2-7, with D hard to call. What was sequenced was CD8+ T cells from PBMCs. CDR3 sequence: CSVEDAAYEQYF. For the CDR3, the DNA is TGCAGCGTTGAAGACGCTGCGTACGAGCAGTACTTC.